The 8 T cell receptor beta chains below come from one sample, sequenced in a study of relationships among human T cell subsets. After negative selection with anti-CD4 multisort beads, CD8+ T cells were positively selected with anti-CD8 beads. The T cell receptor alpha and beta CDR3 regions were amplified from mRNA by semiquantitative ARM-PCR. In ARM-PCR, communal superprimers followed tagged nested gene-specific primers for exponential amplification. TCRdb ran MiXCR on the multiplex PCR reads and lists one entry per CDR3 protein. Altogether some 5,400 distinct CDR3 sequences are present, 50% to 70% being singletons, with the ten largest covering around three fifths. Material: CD8+ T cells sorted from blood. The receptors were gathered from a man aged 40-50 years in good health.

V usage is TRBV27 and J usage is TRBJ2-1, with D unresolved. Trimming took 8 bases from V and 11 from J, leaving 13 bases between them. CDR1 MNHEY and CDR2 SMNVEV come from the germline V gene (reference sequence). CDR3 length: 11 amino acids. In DNA form, the CDR3 reads TGTGCCAGCGGTCTGGGTACTCAGCAGTTCTTC. It is translated as CASGLGTQQFF.

The chain has TRBV6-5 and TRBJ2-5; possible D gene TRBD1, 6 bases. The germline CDR1 and CDR2 sequences are MNHEY and SVGAGI. The V gene lost 2 bases and the J gene lost 1 base, with 14 bases spanning the gap. The CDR3 spans 16 residues. This CDR3 is CASSYPAGDPQETQYF. DNA for the CDR3: TGTGCCAGCAGTTACCCTGCAGGGGATCCCCAAGAGACCCAGTACTTC.

Here the CDR3 DNA reads TGTGCCAGCAGTTACTCTGGCGGGGGGACCTACAATGAGCAGTTCTTC. Residues: CASSYSGGGTYNEQFF. This chain connects TRBV6-5 to TRBJ2-1; 8 nucleotides align to TRBD2. CDR1 and CDR2 (germline): MNHEY, SVGAGI. V lost 0 bases to trimming and J lost 2 bases; unmatched junction nucleotides: 3. The CDR3 sequence is 16 residues long.

This clonotype has more than one count but fewer than ten. The CDR3 is CASGEQGADTQYF. The CDR3 nucleotides are TGTGCCAGCGGGGAACAGGGGGCAGATACGCAGTATTTT. The chain links TRBV28 to TRBJ2-3; 8 bases agree with TRBD1. CDR3 length: 13 residues. V lost 8 bases to trimming and J lost 4 bases; unmatched junction nucleotides: 5. Germline loops: CDR1 MDHEN, CDR2 SYDVKM.

The chain is built from TRBV29-1 and TRBJ1-2, with 7 bases aligning to TRBD1. Germline V CDR1 and CDR2: SQVTM, ANQGSEA. CDR3 size: 11 residues. The V gene end was trimmed by 4 bases and the J gene end by 8 bases; junction bases not matched to a gene: 4. CDR3 nucleotides: TGCAGCGTTGGGTCAGGGGGAGGCTACACCTTC. Protein: CSVGSGGGYTF.

By share of the sample, this clonotype is medium-sized. The chain recombines TRBV11-2 with TRBJ2-7; TRBD2 matches 13 bases. Per germline, CDR1 SGHAT and CDR2 FQNNGV. The trim removed 2 bases at V and 4 bases at J, leaving 5 bases unmatched. The CDR3 is made up of 16 amino acids. The CDR3 DNA sequence: TGTGCCAGCAGCTTAATGGGACTAGCGGGACTATACGAGCAGTACTTC. Amino acid sequence: CASSLMGLAGLYEQYF.

This sequence joins TRBV12-3 or TRBV12-4 and TRBJ1-2, with 9 nucleotides matching TRBD1. With 5 bases clipped from V and 4 bases from J, the junction kept 5 bases outside the gene matches. The CDR3 loop spans 14 amino acids. This CDR3 is CASSGQGSTYGYTF. CDR3 nucleotide sequence: TGTGCCAGCAGTGGACAGGGGAGCACCTATGGCTACACCTTC.

This clonotype came up once. The genes are TRBV7-8 and TRBJ1-4; D remains unclear. Trimming left V 1 base short and J 7 bases short, with 13 bases between. The CDR3 runs 15 residues. From germline, CDR1 is SGHVS and CDR2 FQNEAQ. The CDR3 region has the DNA TGTGCCAGCAGCTTAGGTGGTGGGGTGCGTGAAAAACTGTTTTTT. As protein: CASSLGGGVREKLFF.